One sample yielded the 20 T cell receptor beta chains listed below, sequenced in a study of T cells in Graves' hyperthyroidism and ophthalmopathy. The CDR3 regions of TCR beta were amplified from RNA transcripts. An initial round of RT-PCR targeting the TCR CDR3 relied on the HTBI primer set. TCRdb re-called the multiplex PCR reads with MiXCR, one entry per CDR3 protein. Of 550,000 to 650,000 distinct CDR3 sequences in the sample, less than 15% were seen once. Sequenced material: blood. Every receptor here comes from a middle-aged woman with Graves' hyperthyroidism.

The chain combines TRBV20-1 with TRBJ2-1, with 10 positions matching TRBD2. Looked up from germline, CDR1 is DFQATT and CDR2 is SNEGSKA (reference sequence). The trim removed 0 bases at V and 4 bases at J, leaving 12 bases unmatched. This CDR3 comprises 18 residues. The CDR3 loop is CSARDSKDGSGRYNEQFF. In DNA form, the CDR3 reads TGCAGTGCTAGAGATTCCAAAGATGGTAGCGGGAGGTACAATGAGCAGTTCTTC.

The J gene is TRBJ2-3, the V gene TRBV5-1; 9 nucleotides match TRBD2. From germline, CDR1 is SGHRS and CDR2 YFSETQ. CDR3 length equals 15 residues. V lost 5 bases, J lost 2 bases, and 6 bases stayed unmatched. The CDR3 DNA is TGCGCCAGCAGAAATAGACTAGCGGCCACAGATACGCAGTATTTT. This gives the protein CASRNRLAATDTQYF.

At least ten counts were recorded for this clonotype. V is TRBV2 and J is TRBJ2-7; the D is unclear. CDR1 is SNHLY and CDR2 is FYNNEI in the germline V gene. The CDR3 length is 14 residues. V was cut by 1 base and J by 1 base, with 8 bases left in between. The CDR3 region is CASSEEYRSYEQYF. The DNA of the CDR3 is TGTGCCAGCAGTGAAGAGTATAGGTCCTACGAGCAGTACTTC. The whole variable domain, remainder taken from reference TRBV2 and TRBJ2-7, is EPEVTQTPSHQVTQMGQEVILRCVPISNHLYFYWYRQILGQKVEFLVSFYNNEISEKSEIFDDQFSVERPDGSNFTLKIRSTKLEDSAMYFCASSEEYRSYEQYFGPGTRLTVT.

This clonotype came up many times. The chain is built from TRBV2 and TRBJ2-7; no clear D. From germline, CDR1 is SNHLY and CDR2 FYNNEI. V was shortened by 4 bases and J by 1 base, with 5 bases between the two germline ends. CDR3 length: 12 amino acids. CDR3 protein: CASSATSYEQYF. The CDR3 DNA reads as TGTGCCAGCAGTGCCACGTCCTACGAGCAGTACTTC.

This clonotype was recorded many times. The chain uses TRBV12-3 or TRBV12-4 and TRBJ2-7; tentative D call: TRBD2 (6 bases). V was clipped by 2 bases and J by 4 bases, with 12 bases between them. The CDR3 runs to 14 residues. In DNA, the CDR3 is TGTGCCAGCAGTTTAAGCGGGTTGTCATACGAGCAGTACTTC. It translates to CASSLSGLSYEQYF.

This clonotype has ten or more counts. This sequence joins TRBV5-5 and TRBJ1-5; TRBD1 agrees at 7 bases. The CDR3 length is 14 residues. With 4 bases clipped from V and 5 bases from J, the junction kept 6 bases outside the gene matches. CDR1 is SGHKS, CDR2 YYEKEE, per germline (reference sequence). Written as DNA, the CDR3 is TGTGCCAGCAGCAAACAGGGGTCCGATCAGCCCCAGCATTTT. This encodes CASSKQGSDQPQHF. The whole variable domain, filled in from reference TRBV5-5 and TRBJ1-5, reads DAGVTQSPTHLIKTRGQQVTLRCSPISGHKSVSWYQQVLGQGPQFIFQYYEKEERGRGNFPDRFSARQFPNYSSELNVNALLLGDSALYLCASSKQGSDQPQHFGDGTRLSIL.

For this clonotype: One end of the junction does not line up with germline, which may come from a read error. The chain uses TRBV7-7 and TRBJ2-5; D is undetermined. Germline CDR1 SSHAT, CDR2 FNYEAQ (reference sequence). CDR3 length equals 9 residues. The CDR3 sequence is CASSLGWDF. CDR3 sequence (DNA): TGTGCTAGCAGCTTAGGTTGGGACTTC.

This clonotype was recorded once. The rearrangement uses TRBV7-2 and TRBJ2-1, with 10 bases fitting TRBD2. CDR3 length equals 15 residues. The germline gives CDR1 SGHTA, CDR2 FQGNSA. Losses at the gene ends were 3 bases for V and 5 bases for J; bases not matched to a gene: 4. CDR3 residues: CASSFQLAGNNEQFF. As DNA, the CDR3 is TGTGCCAGCAGCTTTCAACTAGCGGGAAACAATGAGCAGTTCTTC.

There are many counts of this clonotype. The chain employs TRBV18 and TRBJ2-7; D not resolved. V lost 4 bases to trimming and J lost 5 bases, with 12 bases between them. Germline-derived CDR1 and CDR2 are KGHSH and LQKENI. The CDR3 has 13 residues. The CDR3 region has the DNA TGTGCCAGCTCACAAACGATTACAGACGAGCAGTACTTC. The encoded protein is CASSQTITDEQYF.

CDR3 sequence: CSARTRQGGETQYF. The CDR3 nucleotides are TGCAGTGCTAGAACTAGACAGGGAGGAGAGACCCAGTACTTC. The rearrangement uses TRBV20-1 and TRBJ2-5; perhaps TRBD1 as D (7 bases). CDR1 DFQATT and CDR2 SNEGSKA come from the germline V gene (reference sequence). The CDR3 consists of 14 residues. V dropped 2 bases and J dropped 4 bases, with 14 bases sitting between them.

Ten or more counts support this clonotype. V gene TRBV2 combines with J gene TRBJ1-4; 7 bases are a match to TRBD1. V was clipped by 0 bases and J by 3 bases; unmatched bases: 1. CDR3 length: 15 residues. The germline V gene encodes CDR1 SNHLY and CDR2 FYNNEI. CDR3 sequence reads: CASSEAGQSNEKLFF. The CDR3 nucleotides read TGTGCCAGCAGTGAAGCGGGACAGTCTAATGAAAAACTGTTTTTT.

At least ten counts were recorded for this clonotype. V usage is TRBV2 and J usage is TRBJ2-3; D gene uncertain. Germline lookup yields CDR1 SNHLY and CDR2 FYNNEI. V was cut by 2 bases and J by 0 bases, with 6 bases left in between. This CDR3 is built from 14 residues. The DNA of the CDR3 is TGTGCCAGCAGTGAAAGGTCAAGCACAGATACGCAGTATTTT. Translation: CASSERSSTDTQYF.

About this clonotype itself: A much larger clonotype is one base distant, so this may be a read error. The chain uses TRBV5-1 and TRBJ2-6; D tentatively fits TRBD1 or TRBD2 (5 bases each). Germline V gene lookup returns CDR1 SGHRS and CDR2 YFSETQ. The CDR3 length is 15 residues. CDR3 nucleotides: TGCGCCAGCAGCTTTGAGGGGAGAGGGGCCAACGTCCTGATTTTC. Residues: CASSFEGRGANVLIF.

This clonotype was seen repeatedly, ten times or more. This chain joins TRBV2 and TRBJ2-5; D may correspond to TRBD1 or TRBD2 (5 bases each). CDR3 length equals 14 residues. V was clipped by 7 bases and J by 5 bases, with 17 bases between them. Germline CDR1 SNHLY, CDR2 FYNNEI. The CDR3 sequence: CASKRTGRRETQYF. CDR3 sequence (DNA): TGTGCCAGCAAAAGAACGGGACGTCGGGAGACCCAGTACTTC.

This clonotype was seen many times. The CDR3 loop reads CASSEQGFGSPLHF. The CDR3 nucleotides read TGTGCCAGCAGCGAACAGGGTTTCGGTTCACCCCTCCACTTT. The J gene is TRBJ1-6, the V gene TRBV28, with D tentatively TRBD1 (6 bases). Trimming pared 6 bases from V and 9 bases from J, leaving 15 bases between. CDR1 is MDHEN, CDR2 SYDVKM, per germline. The CDR3 has 14 residues.

This clonotype was seen ten or more times. The genes are TRBV12-5 and TRBJ2-3; D possibly corresponds to TRBD2 (5 bases). V dropped 0 bases and J dropped 4 bases, with 23 bases sitting between them. Per germline, CDR1 LGHNT and CDR2 FRNRAP. The CDR3 has 19 residues. The CDR3 DNA follows: TGTGCTAGTGGTTTGGTACCCAAGTGGGCGGAGGACTTTCCAGATACGCAGTATTTT. Residues: CASGLVPKWAEDFPDTQYF. Filled out from reference TRBV12-5 and TRBJ2-3, the complete variable domain reads DARVTQTPRHKVTEMGQEVTMRCQPILGHNTVFWYRQTMMQGLELLAYFRNRAPLDDSGMPKDRFSAEMPDATLATLKIQPSEPRDSAVYFCASGLVPKWAEDFPDTQYFGPGTRLTVL.

This clonotype was picked up many times. The genes are TRBV2 and TRBJ2-1; possibly TRBD1 or TRBD2 for D (5 bases each). In germline, CDR1 is SNHLY, CDR2 FYNNEI. Trimming left V 7 bases short and J 4 bases short, with 14 bases between. CDR3 length equals 14 residues. This chain's CDR3 is CASNRGSPYNEQFF. The CDR3 coding sequence is TGTGCCAGCAACCGGGGCTCCCCTTACAATGAGCAGTTCTTC.

This rearrangement joins TRBV20-1 to TRBJ2-7; D unresolved. Germline V CDR1 and CDR2: DFQATT, SNEGSKA (reference sequence). The CDR3 runs 16 residues. Trimming pared 5 bases from V and 2 bases from J, leaving 22 bases between. The CDR3 DNA sequence: TGCAGTGCTTCTAACTACGCCTCAACCTTGGCCTACGAGCAGTACTTC. It encodes CSASNYASTLAYEQYF.

As for this clonotype: An end of the junction differs from the germline gene, which may be a read error. The chain uses TRBV28 and TRBJ1-1; 8 bases are a match to TRBD1. The CDR3 is 14 residues long. Looked up from germline, CDR1 is MDHEN and CDR2 is SYDVKM. CDR3 coding DNA: TGTGCCAGCAGTAAAGGACAGGGAATCACTGAAGCTTTATTT. It is translated as CASSKGQGITEALF.

The chain recombines TRBV6-2 or TRBV6-3 with TRBJ1-5; 7 bases map to TRBD1. The CDR3 has 15 amino acids. The trim removed 5 bases at V and 4 bases at J, leaving 8 bases unmatched. Germline-derived CDR1 and CDR2 are MNHEY and SVGEGT. CDR3 sequence (DNA): TGTGCCAGCAGTCCCTCGACAGGGAATAATCAGCCCCAGCATTTT. Amino acids: CASSPSTGNNQPQHF.